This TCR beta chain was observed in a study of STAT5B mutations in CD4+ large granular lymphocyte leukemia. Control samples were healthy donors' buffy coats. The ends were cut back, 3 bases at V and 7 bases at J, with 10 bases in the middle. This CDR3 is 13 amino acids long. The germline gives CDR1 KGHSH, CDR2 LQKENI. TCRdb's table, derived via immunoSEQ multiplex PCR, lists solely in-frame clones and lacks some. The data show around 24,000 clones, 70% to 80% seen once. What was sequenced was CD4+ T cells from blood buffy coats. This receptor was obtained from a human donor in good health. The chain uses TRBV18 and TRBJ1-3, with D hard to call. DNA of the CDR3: TGTGCCAGCTCACCGAGGTTGTTGAACACCATATATTTT. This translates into CASSPRLLNTIYF.